What follows is one TCR beta chain and its context. The data stem from a study of blood T cell repertoires in COVID-19. The V and J ends lost 1 base and 0 bases respectively, with 15 bases between them. Germline lookup yields CDR1 SGHDN and CDR2 FVKESK. The length of the CDR3 is 17 residues. Per the original methods: Estimated nucleated cell counts came from reference gene primer amplification. Assay used: immunoSEQ multiplex PCR; TCRdb lists only in-frame clones, some missing. V and J calls and clone size are given by that table; D and trimming were obtained from the DNA. Of tens of thousands of clones listed, approximately 90% are singletons.

The sequenced sample consisted of peripheral blood. The chain has TRBV14 and TRBJ1-1; TRBD1 is a possible D gene (6 bases). The origin of this receptor is a human donor in a cohort sampled during active COVID-19. The CDR3, as DNA: TGTGCCAGCAGCCAAGTGTCCACAGGGTGGTTGAACACTGAAGCTTTCTTT. Translated, it gives CASSQVSTGWLNTEAFF. Filled out from reference TRBV14 and TRBJ1-1, the complete variable domain reads EAGVTQFPSHSVIEKGQTVTLRCDPISGHDNLYWYRRVMGKEIKFLLHFVKESKQDESGMPNNRFLAERTGGTYSTLKVQPAELEDSGVYFCASSQVSTGWLNTEAFFGQGTRLTVV.